This entry lists 23 T cell receptor beta chains sequenced from one sample in a study of blood T cell repertoires in COVID-19. The repertoire was sequenced with immunoSEQ multiplex PCR; TCRdb's copy has only in-frame clones and lacks some. This table holds 200,000 to 300,000 clones, around 87% found once. Input material: peripheral blood. All receptors derive from a woman aged 60 to 75 with COVID-19, enrolled during active disease.

The J gene is TRBJ2-1, the V gene TRBV5-1; D is unresolved. CDR3 length: 16 residues. Trimming shortened V by 0 bases and J by 0 bases, and 10 bases separated the two germline ends. Germline lookup yields CDR1 SGHRS and CDR2 YFSETQ. CDR3 sequence: CASSLEASPSYNEQFF. The CDR3 nucleotides are TGCGCCAGCAGCTTGGAAGCTAGTCCCTCCTACAATGAGCAGTTCTTC.

V and J are TRBV6-5 and TRBJ2-3; 9 nucleotides align to TRBD2. The V gene end was trimmed by 6 bases and the J gene end by 3 bases; junction bases not matched to a gene: 7. From germline, CDR1 is MNHEY and CDR2 SVGAGI. The CDR3 has 15 amino acids. CDR3 nucleotides: TGTGCCAGCAGACTTAGCGGGAGCCGGACAGATACGCAGTATTTT. Protein product: CASRLSGSRTDTQYF.

The rearrangement joins TRBV3-1 (or the pseudogene TRBV3-2) to TRBJ2-7; D is unclear. The CDR3 consists of 14 residues. Germline V gene data show CDR1 as LGHDT and CDR2 as YNNKEL (reference sequence). Trimming took off 0 bases at V and 8 bases at J, with 14 bases between the two ends. CDR3 in amino acids: CASSQDLSLPQQYF. In DNA, the CDR3 is TGTGCCAGCAGCCAAGATCTCTCCCTCCCTCAGCAGTACTTC.

The chain uses TRBV7-2 and TRBJ1-1, with TRBD1 matching 9 bases. Germline CDR1 and CDR2: SGHTA and FQGNSA. V shed 6 bases and J 4 bases; nucleotides not matched to a gene: 6. The CDR3 spans 14 residues. CDR3 nucleotide sequence: TGTGCCAGCAGACAGGGGGCGAGTGGCACTGAAGCTTTCTTT. This translates into CASRQGASGTEAFF.

J is TRBJ1-1 and V is TRBV19; 8 bases map to TRBD1. The CDR3 is 14 residues long. The junction had 7 bases not matched to a gene; V was cut back by 2 bases and J by 8 bases. CDR1 is LNHDA and CDR2 is SQIVND in the germline V gene (reference sequence). The CDR3 region has the DNA TGTGCCAGTAGTATACAGGACAGGGATGTGGAAGCTTTCTTT. Its protein product is CASSIQDRDVEAFF.

This clone was seen once. V gene TRBV7-9 combines with J gene TRBJ2-1, with TRBD2 matching 13 bases. V lost 5 bases to trimming and J lost 11 bases; unmatched junction nucleotides: 9. The CDR3 covers 15 residues. CDR1 is SEHNR, CDR2 FQNEAQ, per germline (reference sequence). In DNA, the CDR3 is TGTGCCAGCAGCCTCGGACTAGCGGGAGTGTTTCAGCAGTTCTTC. It codes for CASSLGLAGVFQQFF.

The chain employs TRBV7-3 and TRBJ2-2; 9 bases are shared with TRBD1. The V gene's germline CDR1 is SGHTA and CDR2 FQGTGA. V trimming: 5 bases; J trimming: 7 bases; junction bases outside the gene matches: 8. There are 15 residues in the CDR3. The CDR3 loop is CASSREQGAGGELFF. The CDR3 DNA reads TGTGCCAGCAGCCGAGAACAGGGGGCGGGCGGGGAGCTGTTTTTT.

The V and J genes are TRBV5-6 and TRBJ2-7; 15 nucleotides agree with TRBD2. This CDR3 has 16 amino acids. CDR1 is SGHDT and CDR2 is YYEEEE in the germline V gene. V shed 5 bases and J 7 bases; nucleotides not matched to a gene: 10. The DNA of the CDR3 is TGTGCCAGCAGACCCGGACTAGCGGGAGGGCCTCGGGAGCAGTACTTC. Its protein is CASRPGLAGGPREQYF.

The chain couples TRBV7-9 to TRBJ2-1; 13 bases align to TRBD2. After removal of 3 bases from V and 9 bases from J, the junction contained 5 bases not matched to a gene. Per germline, CDR1 SEHNR and CDR2 FQNEAQ (reference sequence). The CDR3 runs 15 residues. CDR3 residues: CASSLPGTSGIEQFF. CDR3 sequence (DNA): TGTGCCAGCAGCTTGCCCGGGACTAGCGGGATTGAGCAGTTCTTC.

The rearrangement joins TRBV3-1 (or the pseudogene TRBV3-2) to TRBJ2-7, with D perhaps TRBD1 (5 bases). CDR3 length: 14 amino acids. CDR1 LGHDT and CDR2 YNNKEL come from the germline V gene (reference sequence). Trimming left V 2 bases short and J 7 bases short, with 15 bases between. This CDR3 is CASSQHRQIREQYF. In nucleotides, the CDR3 is TGTGCCAGCAGCCAACACAGGCAAATACGAGAGCAGTACTTC.

This chain uses TRBV29-1 with TRBJ2-5; 7 bases line up with TRBD1. Germline V gives CDR1 SQVTM, CDR2 ANQGSEA. Trimming at V came to 8 bases and at J to 4 bases, leaving 4 bases not matched to a gene. The CDR3 runs to 11 residues. CDR3 coding DNA: TGCAGCTTCAGGGGGTTAGAGACCCAGTACTTC. Encoded protein: CSFRGLETQYF. The full variable domain, in which reference TRBV29-1 and TRBJ2-5 provide the parts outside the CDR3, is SAVISQKPSRDICQRGTSLTIQCQVDSQVTMMFWYRQQPGQSLTLIATANQGSEATYESGFVIDKFPISRPNLTFSTLTVSNMSPEDSSIYLCSFRGLETQYFGPGTRLLVL.

The chain joins TRBV9 to TRBJ1-3; TRBD1 matches 7 bases. This CDR3 contains 15 residues. Trimming removed 0 bases from V and 4 bases from J; junction bases left unmatched: 4. Germline V CDR1 and CDR2: SGDLS, YYNGEE. CDR3: CASSVGGGRGNTIYF. CDR3 sequence (DNA): TGTGCCAGCAGCGTAGGAGGGGGCCGAGGAAACACCATATATTTT.

The J gene is TRBJ1-4, the V gene TRBV28; D possibly corresponds to TRBD1 (6 bases). Germline CDR1 reads MDHEN; CDR2 reads SYDVKM. V was pared by 6 bases and J by 10 bases, with 15 bases between. This CDR3 is built from 13 residues. CDR3 region: CASSRTVLGKLFF. The DNA for the CDR3 is TGTGCCAGCAGCCGGACAGTATTGGGAAAACTGTTTTTT.

The V gene is TRBV10-1, the J gene TRBJ1-1, with D possibly TRBD1 on 6 matching bases. V was cut by 4 bases and J by 0 bases, with 12 bases left in between. Per the germline V gene, CDR1 is WNHNN and CDR2 is SYGVQD (reference sequence). CDR3 size: 15 residues. CDR3 residues: CASSALTGLNTEAFF. CDR3 DNA: TGCGCCAGCAGTGCTCTGACAGGATTGAACACTGAAGCTTTCTTT.

The rearrangement joins TRBV11-2 to TRBJ1-6; the D is unclear. The CDR3 runs 12 residues. The germline V gene encodes CDR1 SGHAT and CDR2 FQNNGV. With 1 base removed from V and 9 bases from J, the gap between germline ends came to 4 bases. CDR3 sequence: CASSLAGSPLHF. CDR3 nucleotides: TGTGCCAGCAGCTTAGCCGGTTCACCCCTCCACTTT.

The rearrangement joins TRBV9 to TRBJ1-6, with D perhaps matching TRBD1 (5 bases). The CDR3 is 15 residues long. Per the germline V gene, CDR1 is SGDLS and CDR2 is YYNGEE. V lost 3 bases, J lost 8 bases, and 15 bases lay in between. CDR3 residues: CASSASGGFHSPLHF. The CDR3 DNA reads as TGTGCCAGCAGCGCAAGTGGGGGGTTCCATTCACCCCTCCACTTT.

This chain uses TRBV5-3 with TRBJ2-1; 7 nucleotides match TRBD1. TRBV5-3 is an open reading frame, and its role is uncertain. V lost 5 bases and J lost 6; bases outside the gene matches: 5. The CDR3 is made up of 13 amino acids. The CDR3 sequence is CARRERQGNEQFF. CDR3 sequence (DNA): TGTGCCAGAAGGGAAAGACAGGGCAATGAGCAGTTCTTC.

This clone is a singleton in its sample. The chain recombines TRBV15 with TRBJ1-1; 7 positions agree with TRBD1. The CDR3 has 13 amino acids. The germline V gene has CDR1 LNHNV and CDR2 YYDKDF (reference sequence). V was clipped by 7 bases and J by 3 bases; unmatched bases: 5. This CDR3 is CATMTGWDTEAFF. For the CDR3, the DNA is TGTGCCACCATGACAGGGTGGGACACTGAAGCTTTCTTT.

V gene TRBV6-2 or TRBV6-3 combines with J gene TRBJ1-1; D gene ambiguous. V was clipped by 4 bases and J by 5 bases, with 5 bases between them. CDR1 is MNHEY and CDR2 is SVGEGT in the germline V gene. The CDR3 is 11 amino acids. The CDR3 loop reads CASSFSTEAFF. CDR3 DNA sequence: TGTGCCAGCAGTTTCAGTACTGAAGCTTTCTTT.

This clone came up once. CDR3 sequence reads: CATSDWQGGGYTF. The CDR3 coding sequence is TGTGCCACCAGTGATTGGCAGGGCGGAGGCTACACCTTC. The V call is TRBV24-1, the J call TRBJ1-2, with D perhaps matching TRBD1 (5 bases). Trimming shortened V by 2 bases and J by 8 bases, and 11 bases separated the two germline ends. CDR1 KGHDR and CDR2 SFDVKD come from the germline V gene. The CDR3 has 13 amino acids.

J is TRBJ2-7 and V is TRBV7-2; 7 bases are a match to TRBD1. Trimming took 1 base from V and 6 from J; bases not matched to a gene: 6. The CDR3 loop spans 14 amino acids. CDR1 is SGHTA and CDR2 is FQGNSA in the germline V gene. This CDR3 is CASSLGQGPLEQYF. The CDR3 region has the DNA TGTGCCAGCAGCTTAGGACAGGGCCCTCTCGAGCAGTACTTC.

The rearrangement joins TRBV11-1 to TRBJ2-7, with D unclear. The CDR3 runs to 15 residues. Between the trimmed V and J ends, which lost 3 bases and 0 bases, there was a span of 12 bases. Germline CDR1 reads SGHAT; CDR2 reads FQDESV (reference sequence). In nucleotides, the CDR3 is TGTGCCAGCAGCTTTGTAAGCGCCAGCTCCTACGAGCAGTACTTC. Its protein product is CASSFVSASSYEQYF.

The gene calls are TRBV27 and TRBJ1-3, with TRBD1 matching 8 bases. Germline CDR1 is MNHEY and CDR2 is SMNVEV (reference sequence). V shed 6 bases, J shed 3 bases, and the junction held 4 bases outside the gene matches. The CDR3 spans 14 residues. This CDR3 reads CASRGTGGGNTIYF. Written as DNA, the CDR3 is TGTGCCAGCAGGGGGACAGGCGGTGGAAACACCATATATTTT.